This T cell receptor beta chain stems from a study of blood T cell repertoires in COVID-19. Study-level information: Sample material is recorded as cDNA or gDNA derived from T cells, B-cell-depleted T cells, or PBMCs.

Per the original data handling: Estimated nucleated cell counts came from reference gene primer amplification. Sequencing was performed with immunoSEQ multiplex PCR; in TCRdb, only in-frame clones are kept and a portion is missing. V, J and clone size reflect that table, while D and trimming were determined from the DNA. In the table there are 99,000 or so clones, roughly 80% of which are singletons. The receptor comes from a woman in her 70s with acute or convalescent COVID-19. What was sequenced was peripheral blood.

This chain's CDR3 is CASTWGRYSNQPQHF. The CDR3 coding sequence is TGTGCCAGCACCTGGGGCAGGTATAGCAATCAGCCCCAGCATTTT. The chain carries TRBV28 and TRBJ1-5; D possibly corresponds to TRBD1 (5 bases). The CDR3 contains 15 residues. Trimming cost V 7 bases and J 0 bases, with 13 bases left between them. CDR1 is MDHEN, CDR2 SYDVKM, per germline. The full variable domain, in which reference TRBV28 and TRBJ1-5 provide the parts outside the CDR3, is DVKVTQSSRYLVKRTGEKVFLECVQDMDHENMFWYRQDPGLGLRLIYFSYDVKMKEKGDIPEGYSVSREKKERFSLILESASTNQTSMYLCASTWGRYSNQPQHFGDGTRLSIL.